These 24 T cell receptor beta chains came from one sample sequenced in a study of blood T cell repertoires in COVID-19. The assay was immunoSEQ multiplex PCR, and TCRdb's table has in-frame clones only and misses some. The sample holds 350,000 to 400,000 clones, 85% to 90% seen once. The sample comprised PBMCs or T cells enriched from blood (not recorded which). The receptors derive from a woman aged 30 to 39 with acute COVID-19.

CDR3 protein: CASSPFGLAGGYEQYF. The CDR3 nucleotides are TGTGCCAGCAGTCCCTTCGGACTAGCGGGGGGGTACGAGCAGTACTTC. The genes are TRBV27 and TRBJ2-7; 15 bases map to TRBD2. Germline loops: CDR1 MNHEY, CDR2 SMNVEV (reference sequence). Trimming cost V 5 bases and J 4 bases; bases outside gene matches: 6. CDR3 size: 16 residues.

The chain carries TRBV5-1 and TRBJ1-1, with a tentative D call TRBD1 (5 bases). Germline V gene lookup returns CDR1 SGHRS and CDR2 YFSETQ. The CDR3 is 13 amino acids. Trimming pared 4 bases from V and 8 bases from J, leaving 15 bases between. The CDR3, as DNA: TGCGCCAGCAGCGACCTCCAACCAGGGGAAGCTTTCTTT. Translated: CASSDLQPGEAFF.

This rearrangement joins TRBV9 to TRBJ2-6; 8 bases match TRBD1. CDR1 and CDR2 (germline): SGDLS, YYNGEE. Trimming at V came to 3 bases and at J to 0 bases, leaving 5 bases not matched to a gene. The CDR3 extends over 17 amino acids. CDR3 coding DNA: TGTGCCAGCAGCGCAAGACAGGGGACCTCTGGGGCCAACGTCCTGACTTTC. This sequence encodes CASSARQGTSGANVLTF.

This clone was observed once. The chain recombines TRBV7-2 with TRBJ1-1, with D uncertain. This CDR3 has 14 amino acids. Trimming took 5 bases from V and 2 from J, leaving 12 bases between them. Per the germline V gene, CDR1 is SGHTA and CDR2 is FQGNSA. The DNA of the CDR3 is TGTGCCAGCAGCCCCTTGAGGGAAAACACTGAAGCTTTCTTT. Translated: CASSPLRENTEAFF.

J is TRBJ2-5 and V is TRBV2; 10 nucleotides match TRBD2. The length of the CDR3 is 16 residues. Germline loops: CDR1 SNHLY, CDR2 FYNNEI. V shed 7 bases, J shed 2 bases, and the junction held 10 bases outside the gene matches. CDR3 in amino acids: CASKGGLAGDQETQYF. The DNA of the CDR3 is TGTGCCAGCAAAGGAGGGCTAGCGGGGGATCAAGAGACCCAGTACTTC.

The chain uses TRBV10-3 and TRBJ2-2; weak D call: TRBD2 (5 bases). Germline V lookup: CDR1 ENHRY, CDR2 SYGVKD. This CDR3 is built from 15 residues. The V end lost 2 bases, the J end lost 5 bases, and 12 bases lay between the germline ends. CDR3 nucleotides: TGTGCCATCAGTGAGCGGGGTGGAGAGACCGGGGAGCTGTTTTTT. Residues: CAISERGGETGELFF.

This clone was seen a single time. The J gene is TRBJ2-7, the V gene TRBV28, with 9 bases that match TRBD2. This CDR3 has 17 amino acids. Germline lookup yields CDR1 MDHEN and CDR2 SYDVKM. V was pared by 1 base and J by 2 bases, with 9 bases of the junction left unmatched. The CDR3: CASSLSFRLAGPYEQYF. The CDR3 region has the DNA TGTGCCAGCAGTTTATCGTTCAGGCTAGCGGGGCCCTACGAGCAGTACTTC.

This CDR3 is CASSQVAGLSSTDTQYF. DNA for the CDR3: TGTGCCAGCAGCCAAGTAGCCGGACTATCATCCACAGATACGCAGTATTTT. The chain links TRBV3-1 (or the pseudogene TRBV3-2) to TRBJ2-3, with a possible D match to TRBD2 (6 bases). Trimming took 1 base from V and 2 from J, leaving 16 bases between them. CDR1 is LGHDT and CDR2 is YNNKEL in the germline V gene (reference sequence). CDR3 length: 17 amino acids.

The chain employs TRBV7-2 and TRBJ1-2, with D unclear. This CDR3 has 12 amino acids. Germline V gives CDR1 SGHTA, CDR2 FQGNSA. The V end lost 5 bases, the J end lost 8 bases, and 12 bases lay between the germline ends. CDR3 DNA sequence: TGTGCCAGCAGCATATGGAGGAGCGGCTACACCTTC. It codes for CASSIWRSGYTF. Drawing the rest from reference TRBV7-2 and TRBJ1-2, the complete variable domain is GAGVSQSPSNKVTEKGKDVELRCDPISGHTALYWYRQSLGQGLEFLIYFQGNSAPDKSGLPSDRFSAERTGGSVSTLTIQRTQQEDSAVYLCASSIWRSGYTFGSGTRLTVV.

The chain employs TRBV7-2 and TRBJ1-2; D possibly corresponds to TRBD1 (5 bases). CDR1 and CDR2 from the germline V gene are SGHTA and FQGNSA. CDR3 length: 15 amino acids. V lost 1 base and J lost 2, with 11 bases in between. CDR3 residues: CASSLGQGSNYGYTF. CDR3 bases: TGTGCCAGCAGCTTAGGCCAGGGATCCAACTATGGCTACACCTTC.

The V gene is TRBV28, the J gene TRBJ1-1; a possible D gene is TRBD1 (5 bases). The ends were cut back, 3 bases at V and 4 bases at J, with 12 bases in the middle. Germline V gene sequence: CDR1 MDHEN, CDR2 SYDVKM. The CDR3 length is 14 residues. The CDR3 is CASSLGDGGTEAFF. The DNA for the CDR3 is TGTGCCAGCAGTTTGGGAGACGGGGGCACTGAAGCTTTCTTT.

This clone was seen only a few times. V is TRBV18 and J is TRBJ1-5; 7 bases line up with TRBD1. Germline CDR1 KGHSH, CDR2 LQKENI. There are 16 residues in the CDR3. J gave up 2 bases and V 6 bases, and 10 bases lay outside the gene matches. Here the CDR3 DNA reads TGTGCCAGCTCTAATCTAGGGGGCGGTGGCAATCAGCCCCAGCATTTT. It specifies CASSNLGGGGNQPQHF.

The chain joins TRBV2 to TRBJ2-7; D might be TRBD1 (6 bases). The CDR3 extends over 14 amino acids. Germline V gene sequence: CDR1 SNHLY, CDR2 FYNNEI. The V end lost 1 base, the J end lost 0 bases, and 7 bases lay between the germline ends. CDR3 region: CASSEDRVSYEQYF. The DNA of the CDR3 is TGTGCCAGCAGTGAAGACAGGGTCTCCTACGAGCAGTACTTC.

The chain is built from TRBV7-9 and TRBJ1-6; tentative D call: TRBD1 (5 bases). The V gene's germline CDR1 is SEHNR and CDR2 FQNEAQ (reference sequence). V dropped 1 base and J dropped 13 bases, with 8 bases sitting between them. The CDR3 has 12 residues. CDR3 nucleotides: TGTGCCAGCAGCTTAGACAGGAGTCCCCTCCACTTT. Its protein product is CASSLDRSPLHF.

This chain connects TRBV28 to TRBJ2-7; D may be TRBD1 (5 bases). The CDR3 is 15 amino acids. From germline, CDR1 is MDHEN and CDR2 SYDVKM. Trimming took 5 bases from V and 0 from J, leaving 14 bases between them. CDR3 sequence reads: CASSPQGVASYEQYF. The DNA for the CDR3 is TGTGCCAGCAGTCCCCAAGGGGTGGCCTCCTACGAGCAGTACTTC.

The chain couples TRBV28 to TRBJ2-5; perhaps TRBD1 as D (6 bases). The length of the CDR3 is 12 residues. Germline CDR1 is MDHEN and CDR2 is SYDVKM. V was clipped by 7 bases and J by 2 bases, with 8 bases between them. The CDR3 loop reads CASNGQQETQYF. For the CDR3, the DNA is TGTGCCAGCAACGGACAGCAAGAGACCCAGTACTTC.

This chain joins TRBV28 and TRBJ1-2, with D tentatively TRBD1 (5 bases). Germline lookup yields CDR1 MDHEN and CDR2 SYDVKM. The CDR3 covers 13 residues. Trimming cost V 7 bases and J 4 bases, with 13 bases left between them. The CDR3 DNA reads as TGTGCCAGCATCCCCGGCAGGGCCTATGGCTACACCTTC. Amino acids: CASIPGRAYGYTF.

The chain employs TRBV6-2 or TRBV6-3 and TRBJ2-5; D not certain. The CDR3 is made up of 14 amino acids. V lost 3 bases and J 0 bases, leaving 8 bases between the germline ends. Germline CDR1 MNHEY, CDR2 SVGEGT. CDR3 in DNA: TGTGCCAGCAGTTATCGGGTGTACCAAGAGACCCAGTACTTC. Encoded protein: CASSYRVYQETQYF.

A few counts support this clone. V and J are TRBV7-9 and TRBJ1-3, with TRBD1 as a possible D gene (6 bases). The CDR3 consists of 13 residues. V was pared by 2 bases and J by 9 bases, with 11 bases between. Germline V lookup: CDR1 SEHNR, CDR2 FQNEAQ (reference sequence). CDR3 nucleotides: TGTGCCAGCAGCTTAAAGGGGGAGACCACCATATATTTT. It is translated as CASSLKGETTIYF.

V is TRBV19 and J is TRBJ1-2; weak D call: TRBD1 (6 bases). CDR3 length: 17 residues. Deletions cut 5 bases from V and 4 bases from J, with 23 bases between. Germline CDR1 is LNHDA and CDR2 is SQIVND (reference sequence). CDR3 sequence reads: CASSSTRKTGFAYGYTF. In DNA form, the CDR3 reads TGTGCCAGTAGTTCCACCCGCAAGACAGGTTTCGCCTATGGCTACACCTTC.

This sequence joins TRBV19 and TRBJ1-6, with 8 bases aligning to TRBD1. The V segment lost 6 bases and the J segment 7 bases; nucleotides outside the gene matches: 8. The CDR3 spans 15 residues. Germline loops: CDR1 LNHDA, CDR2 SQIVND (reference sequence). The CDR3 reads CASRDRDFGNSPLHF. For the CDR3, the DNA is TGTGCCAGTAGGGACAGGGATTTCGGCAATTCACCCCTCCACTTT.

A few counts support this clone. J is TRBJ1-1 and V is TRBV4-3; 7 bases are shared with TRBD1. CDR3 length: 15 residues. Germline V gene lookup returns CDR1 LGHNA and CDR2 YSLEER. V shed 1 base and J 3 bases; nucleotides not matched to a gene: 5. The CDR3 region is CASSQAAGQYTEAFF. CDR3 nucleotides: TGCGCCAGCAGCCAAGCCGCGGGACAGTACACTGAAGCTTTCTTT.

The sample holds one count of this clone. This rearrangement joins TRBV30 to TRBJ2-7; 7 bases agree with TRBD1. In germline, CDR1 is GTSNPN, CDR2 SVGIG (reference sequence). The CDR3 covers 12 residues. Trimming at V came to 4 bases and at J to 4 bases, leaving 4 bases not matched to a gene. The CDR3 coding sequence is TGTGCCTGGAAAACAGGGGTATACGAGCAGTACTTC. Protein product: CAWKTGVYEQYF.

The CDR3 DNA sequence: TGTGCCAGCACCTCGGATGCCGACTTGAACACTGAAGCTTTCTTT. Translating it yields CASTSDADLNTEAFF. V gene TRBV7-9 combines with J gene TRBJ1-1, with no clear D. The CDR3 length is 15 residues. Trimming removed 7 bases from V and 0 bases from J, with 15 bases in between. The germline V gene encodes CDR1 SEHNR and CDR2 FQNEAQ (reference sequence).